The rows below give T cell receptor beta chains drawn from one sample of a study of radiotherapy plus CTLA-4 blockade in lung cancer. Sequencing was performed with immunoSEQ multiplex PCR; in TCRdb, only in-frame clones are kept and a portion is missing. The profile covers roughly 50,000 clones, with around nine tenths appearing a single time and 7.8% taken by the ten largest. Here the sequenced sample was peripheral blood, taken from a patient treated with radiotherapy plus ipilimumab. These receptors all come from a human donor with non-small cell lung cancer whose response to radiotherapy plus ipilimumab could not be evaluated. CDR3s include the opening cysteine and the closing phenylalanine or tryptophan. Fields, in order: clone size, V gene, J gene, D gene, CDR3 protein, CDR3 DNA. A D gene is named only where the DNA matches it firmly. Only some rows state a clone size, as once, few, many or a class for expanded clones.

>-|TRBV4-1|TRBJ1-5|TRBD1
CASSRQGGNQPQHF
TGCGCCAGCAGCCGACAGGGTGGCAATCAGCCCCAGCATTTT
>-|TRBV5-4|TRBJ1-1|TRBD1
CASSWGTGNTEAFF
TGTGCCAGCAGCTGGGGGACAGGGAACACTGAAGCTTTCTTT
>-|TRBV23-1|TRBJ2-3|-
CATPSPSRNTDTQYF
TGCGCCACCCCATCGCCTAGTCGGAACACAGATACGCAGTATTTT
>-|TRBV19|TRBJ2-2|-
CASSEGLVSTGELFF
TGTGCCAGTTCCGAGGGACTCGTCTCCACCGGGGAGCTGTTTTTT
>-|TRBV5-5|TRBJ2-4|TRBD2
CASSLGGLAGNIQYF
TGTGCCAGCAGCTTGGGAGGGCTAGCGGGAAACATTCAGTACTTC
>-|TRBV19|TRBJ2-7|TRBD2
CASSITRTSVYSSYEQYF
TGTGCCAGTAGTATCACCCGGACTAGCGTCTATAGCTCCTACGAGCAGTACTTC
>-|TRBV6-5|TRBJ2-3|-
CASSLQGTTDTQYF
TGTGCCAGCAGTTTACAGGGAACCACAGATACGCAGTATTTT
>-|TRBV7-2|TRBJ1-2|TRBD1
CASSSGTGVGYTF
TGTGCCAGCAGCTCCGGGACAGGGGTTGGCTACACCTTC
>-|TRBV15|TRBJ2-5|-
CATSPGQRETQYF
TGTGCCACCAGCCCTGGACAACGGGAGACCCAGTACTTC
>once|TRBV7-2|TRBJ1-2|TRBD1
CASSVRQGHGYTF
TGTGCCAGCAGCGTTCGACAGGGGCATGGCTACACCTTC
>-|TRBV9|TRBJ1-5|-
CASSGRGENQPQHF
TGTGCCAGCAGCGGGCGGGGCGAAAATCAGCCCCAGCATTTT
>-|TRBV7-6|TRBJ1-1|TRBD1
CASSLALQGEAFF
TGTGCCAGCAGCTTAGCCTTACAGGGGGAAGCTTTCTTT
>-|TRBV29-1|TRBJ2-1|TRBD2
CSVLSGSVEIVNEQFF
TGCAGCGTGCTTAGCGGGAGTGTGGAGATCGTCAATGAGCAGTTCTTC
>-|TRBV28|TRBJ2-7|-
CASRTSSYEQYF
TGTGCCAGCAGGACTAGCTCCTACGAGCAGTACTTC
>-|TRBV28|TRBJ2-1|TRBD1
CASNRGGQGSYNEQFF
TGTGCCAGCAATCGAGGTGGACAGGGCTCCTACAATGAGCAGTTCTTC
>-|TRBV19|TRBJ2-7|-
CASSMGLANEQYF
TGTGCCAGTAGTATGGGACTGGCTAACGAGCAGTACTTC
>once|TRBV7-9|TRBJ1-1|TRBD1
CASSSAGGPGTEAFF
TGTGCCAGCAGCTCTGCAGGGGGTCCGGGCACTGAAGCTTTCTTT